This passage covers 13 T cell receptor beta chains from one sample sequenced in a study of beta chain features in type 1 diabetes. TCRB transcripts that were expressed got sequenced, as all of the isolated RNA had been reverse transcribed. This table comes from immunoSEQ multiplex PCR, and its TCRdb copy is limited to in-frame clones, with some not included. This table holds about 340,000 clones, 9.3% found once. Study findings and constraints: Shorter TCRB CDR3s, moderately but significantly so, were found in Type 1 diabetes patients in all four CD4+ subsets.

Antigens of these TCRs are unknown. The sample consisted of central memory CD4+ T cells from blood. The receptors stem from a man in his thirties or forties with type 1 diabetes.

This clone has more than one count but fewer than ten. The genes are TRBV18 and TRBJ1-2; D is uncertain. Germline V CDR1 and CDR2: KGHSH, LQKENI. The CDR3 extends over 13 amino acids. V was shortened by 3 bases and J by 3 bases, with 8 bases between the two germline ends. This CDR3 reads CASSPARDYGYTF. CDR3 in DNA: TGTGCCAGCTCACCGGCAAGGGACTATGGCTACACCTTC.

Comments on this clone: Other DNA sequences from this sample encode an identical CDR3 as well. V usage is TRBV15 and J usage is TRBJ2-5, with D possibly matching TRBD2 (5 bases). V was pared by 0 bases and J by 5 bases, with 13 bases between. This CDR3 is built from 15 residues. Germline CDR1 is LNHNV and CDR2 is YYDKDF (reference sequence). The CDR3 spells CATSRDRAGPETQYF. The CDR3 DNA is TGTGCCACCAGCAGAGATCGGGCGGGTCCGGAGACCCAGTACTTC.

The chain is built from TRBV30 and TRBJ1-1; the D gene is possibly TRBD1 (5 bases). The germline gives CDR1 GTSNPN, CDR2 SVGIG (reference sequence). This CDR3 has 13 amino acids. Trimming shortened V by 3 bases and J by 5 bases, and 13 bases separated the two germline ends. The CDR3 spells CAWRGVPGTEAFF. For the CDR3, the DNA is TGTGCCTGGAGGGGGGTCCCGGGGACTGAAGCTTTCTTT.

The chain couples TRBV6-6 to TRBJ2-7; D gene unclear. The length of the CDR3 is 15 residues. The V and J ends lost 3 bases and 3 bases respectively, with 15 bases between them. The germline CDR1 and CDR2 sequences are MNHNY and SVGAGI (reference sequence). DNA for the CDR3: TGTGCCAGCAGTTATAAGGCAGAGACACTCTACGAGCAGTACTTC. Amino acid sequence: CASSYKAETLYEQYF.

The V and J genes are TRBV2 and TRBJ1-5; no clear D. The germline CDR1 and CDR2 sequences are SNHLY and FYNNEI. Trimming stripped 3 bases from V and 5 bases from J, with 11 bases between. The CDR3 has 14 residues. For the CDR3, the DNA is TGTGCCAGCAGTGAGCAGATGGGTGATCAGCCCCAGCATTTT. As protein: CASSEQMGDQPQHF.

The chain has TRBV5-1 and TRBJ1-2; 8 nucleotides match TRBD1. The CDR3 covers 14 residues. Germline CDR1 reads SGHRS; CDR2 reads YFSETQ. J gave up 6 bases and V 1 base, and 5 bases lay outside the gene matches. The CDR3 sequence: CASSLRPGGNGYTF. The CDR3 DNA reads as TGCGCCAGCAGCTTGAGGCCAGGGGGCAATGGCTACACCTTC.

The sample holds a few counts of this clone. The chain carries TRBV27 and TRBJ1-6, with TRBD1 matching over 7 bases. This CDR3 is 15 amino acids long. J gave up 9 bases and V 2 bases, and 7 bases lay outside the gene matches. Germline-derived CDR1 and CDR2 are MNHEY and SMNVEV (reference sequence). CDR3 nucleotide sequence: TGTGCCAGCAGTTTAGGTCCAGGGGGGGGTTCACCCCTCCACTTT. Translation: CASSLGPGGGSPLHF.

This clone was counted only a few times. The chain joins TRBV7-2 to TRBJ2-1; D remains unclear. This CDR3 has 13 residues. Per germline, CDR1 SGHTA and CDR2 FQGNSA. V was clipped by 2 bases and J by 10 bases, with 12 bases between them. This CDR3 is CASSLSLGIEQFF. DNA for the CDR3: TGTGCCAGCAGCTTATCATTAGGCATCGAGCAGTTCTTC.

The chain uses TRBV20-1 and TRBJ2-1; no reliable D call. Germline CDR1 and CDR2: DFQATT and SNEGSKA (reference sequence). Trimming shortened V by 2 bases and J by 7 bases, and 6 bases separated the two germline ends. The CDR3 sequence is 11 residues long. The CDR3 nucleotides read TGCAGTGCTAGACTTGGGAATGAGCAGTTCTTC. Amino acid sequence: CSARLGNEQFF.

This clone turned up a few times. V usage is TRBV11-2 and J usage is TRBJ2-7; possible D gene TRBD2, 5 bases. Germline loops: CDR1 SGHAT, CDR2 FQNNGV. Trimming cost V 1 base and J 2 bases, with 12 bases left between them. This CDR3 has 15 amino acids. The CDR3 is CASSLALAVPYEQYF. The CDR3 bases are TGTGCCAGCAGCTTAGCTCTAGCCGTTCCCTACGAGCAGTACTTC. Complete variable domain (other parts from reference TRBV11-2 and TRBJ2-7): EAGVAQSPRYKIIEKRQSVAFWCNPISGHATLYWYQQILGQGPKLLIQFQNNGVVDDSQLPKDRFSAERLKGVDSTLKIQPAKLEDSAVYLCASSLALAVPYEQYFGPGTRLTVT.

The chain recombines TRBV15 with TRBJ2-7, with a possible D match to TRBD1 (5 bases). The ends were cut back, 11 bases at V and 4 bases at J, with 21 bases in the middle. The length of the CDR3 is 14 residues. CDR1 and CDR2 (germline): LNHNV, YYDKDF (reference sequence). CDR3 nucleotides: TGTGCCCCCGGCCGGAACAGGTCTCAATACGAGCAGTACTTC. This codes for CAPGRNRSQYEQYF. Drawing the rest from reference TRBV15 and TRBJ2-7, the complete variable domain is DAMVIQNPRYQVTQFGKPVTLSCSQTLNHNVMYWYQQKSSQAPKLLFHYYDKDFNNEADTPDNFQSRRPNTSFCFLDIRSPGLGDTAMYLCAPGRNRSQYEQYFGPGTRLTVT.

Comments on this clone: With a far larger clone one base away, a read error is the likely cause. This rearrangement joins TRBV5-4 to TRBJ1-6; D is possibly TRBD1 (5 bases). Germline loops: CDR1 SGHNT, CDR2 YYREEE (reference sequence). The CDR3 runs to 15 residues. Trimming took 4 bases from V and 10 from J, leaving 18 bases between them. CDR3 in DNA: TGTGCCAGCAGCCAAGAAAATCGGGGGAAATCACCCCTCCACTTT. Protein: CASSQENRGKSPLHF.

V and J are TRBV13 and TRBJ2-3; no clear D. Germline CDR1 and CDR2: PRHDT and FYEKMQ (reference sequence). The CDR3 length is 13 residues. The V gene lost 2 bases and the J gene lost 1 base, with 4 bases spanning the gap. In DNA form, the CDR3 reads TGTGCCAGCAGCTTACAGGGCACAGATACGCAGTATTTT. This encodes CASSLQGTDTQYF.